The present T cell receptor (beta chain) was sequenced within a study of PD-1 blockade in mismatch repair-deficient tumors. Study details: Patients had around 11 mismatch repair-deficient cancer types, all previously treated and progressing.

Study results and limitations: After pembrolizumab, tumor-resident clones rose rapidly, then generally contracted before radiologic responses.

Produced via immunoSEQ multiplex PCR; TCRdb's table is partial and in-frame only. The sample includes more than 95,000 clones, about 88% of them seen just once. About this clone itself: As yet, its antigen is unknown.

Germline V gives CDR1 SGHVS, CDR2 FQNEAQ. Trimming removed 5 bases at V and 2 bases at J, with 16 bases between. The CDR3 loop spans 16 amino acids. PCR or immunohistochemistry showed mismatch repair deficiency in every enrolled patient. TCRs were sequenced from a few patients responding to pembrolizumab. This TCR derives from an adult with mismatch repair-deficient cancer. Sequenced material: peripheral blood, taken 44 weeks after starting pembrolizumab. J is TRBJ2-1 and V is TRBV7-8; no firm D call. The CDR3 region is CASSQASGVTYNEQFF. The CDR3 DNA reads TGTGCCAGCAGCCAGGCGTCTGGGGTTACCTACAATGAGCAGTTCTTC.